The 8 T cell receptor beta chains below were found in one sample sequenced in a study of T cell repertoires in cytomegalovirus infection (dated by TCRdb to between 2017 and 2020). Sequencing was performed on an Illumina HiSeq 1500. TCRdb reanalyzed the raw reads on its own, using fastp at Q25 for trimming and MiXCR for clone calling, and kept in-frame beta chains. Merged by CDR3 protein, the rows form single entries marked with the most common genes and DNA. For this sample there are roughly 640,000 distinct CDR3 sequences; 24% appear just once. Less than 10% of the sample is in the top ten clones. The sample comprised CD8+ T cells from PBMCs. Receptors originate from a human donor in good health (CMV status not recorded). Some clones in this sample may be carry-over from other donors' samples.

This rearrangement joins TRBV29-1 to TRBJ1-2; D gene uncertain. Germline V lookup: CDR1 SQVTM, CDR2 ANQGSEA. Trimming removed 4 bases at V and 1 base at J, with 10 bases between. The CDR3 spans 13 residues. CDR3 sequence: CSVVTALNYGYTF. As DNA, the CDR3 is TGCAGCGTTGTAACAGCACTTAACTATGGCTACACCTTC.

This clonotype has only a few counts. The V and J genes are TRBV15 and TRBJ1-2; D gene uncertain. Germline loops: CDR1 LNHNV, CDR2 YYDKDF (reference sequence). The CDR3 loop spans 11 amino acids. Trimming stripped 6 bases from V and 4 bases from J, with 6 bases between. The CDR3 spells CATSPLYGYTF. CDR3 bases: TGTGCCACCAGTCCCCTCTATGGCTACACCTTC.

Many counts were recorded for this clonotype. CDR3 nucleotides: TGTGCCAGCAGGTTGGGACCGGTCACTGAAGCTTTCTTT. Translation: CASRLGPVTEAFF. V is TRBV28 and J is TRBJ1-1; possibly TRBD1 for D (5 bases). V was cut by 6 bases and J by 4 bases, with 12 bases left in between. The CDR3 is made up of 13 amino acids. Germline lookup yields CDR1 MDHEN and CDR2 SYDVKM.

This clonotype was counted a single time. CDR3 DNA: TGTGCCAGCAGTTTACTCAGGACAAGCAATCAGCCCCAGCATTTT. Protein sequence: CASSLLRTSNQPQHF. The V gene is TRBV28, the J gene TRBJ1-5; tentative D call: TRBD1 (5 bases). V shed 2 bases and J shed 1 base, with 9 bases lying between them. CDR1 is MDHEN, CDR2 SYDVKM, per germline. The CDR3 has 15 amino acids.

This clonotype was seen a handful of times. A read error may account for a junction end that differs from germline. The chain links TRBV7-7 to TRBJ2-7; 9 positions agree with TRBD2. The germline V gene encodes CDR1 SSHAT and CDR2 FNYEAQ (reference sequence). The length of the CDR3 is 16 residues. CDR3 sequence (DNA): TGTGCTAGCAGCCCTCGAGCGGGGGGTAACTCCTACGAGCAGTACTTC. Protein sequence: CASSPRAGGNSYEQYF.

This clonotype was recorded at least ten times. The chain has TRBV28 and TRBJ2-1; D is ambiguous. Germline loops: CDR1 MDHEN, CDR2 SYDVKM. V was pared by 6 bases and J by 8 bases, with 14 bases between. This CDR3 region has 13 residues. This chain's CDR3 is CASSYTPWDEQFF. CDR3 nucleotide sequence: TGTGCCAGCAGCTATACTCCTTGGGATGAGCAGTTCTTC.

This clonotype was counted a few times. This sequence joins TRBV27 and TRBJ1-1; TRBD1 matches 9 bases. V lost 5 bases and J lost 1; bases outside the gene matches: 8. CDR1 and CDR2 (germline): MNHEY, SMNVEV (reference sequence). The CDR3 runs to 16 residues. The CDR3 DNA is TGTGCCAGCAGTCCTCCTGGGACAGGGAAGAACACTGAAGCTTTCTTT. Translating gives CASSPPGTGKNTEAFF.

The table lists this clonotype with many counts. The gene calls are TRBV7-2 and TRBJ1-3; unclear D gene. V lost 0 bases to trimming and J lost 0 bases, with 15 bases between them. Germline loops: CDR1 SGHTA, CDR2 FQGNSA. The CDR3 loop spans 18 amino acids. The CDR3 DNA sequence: TGTGCCAGCAGCTTAGCAGAGAGGCAGGTCTTCTCTGGAAACACCATATATTTT. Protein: CASSLAERQVFSGNTIYF.